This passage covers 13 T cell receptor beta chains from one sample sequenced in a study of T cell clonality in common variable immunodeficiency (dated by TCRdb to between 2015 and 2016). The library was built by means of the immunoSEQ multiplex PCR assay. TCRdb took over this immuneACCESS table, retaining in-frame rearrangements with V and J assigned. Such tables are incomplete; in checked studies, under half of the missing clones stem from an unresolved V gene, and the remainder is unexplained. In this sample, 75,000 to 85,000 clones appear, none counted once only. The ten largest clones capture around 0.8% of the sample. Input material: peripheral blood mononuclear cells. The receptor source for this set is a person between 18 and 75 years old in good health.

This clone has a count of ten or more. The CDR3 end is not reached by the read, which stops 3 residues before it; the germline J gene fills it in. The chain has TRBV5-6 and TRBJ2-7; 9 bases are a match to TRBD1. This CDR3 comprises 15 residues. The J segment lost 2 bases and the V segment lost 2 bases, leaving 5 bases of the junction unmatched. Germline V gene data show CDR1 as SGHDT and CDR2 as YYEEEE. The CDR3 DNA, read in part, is TGTGCCAGCAGCTTACCGGGACAGGGTCCCTACGAG. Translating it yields CASSLPGQGPYE. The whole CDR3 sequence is CASSLPGQGPYEQYF. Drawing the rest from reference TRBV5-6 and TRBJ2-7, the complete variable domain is DAGVTQSPTHLIKTRGQQVTLRCSPKSGHDTVSWYQQALGQGPQFIFQYYEEEERQRGNFPDRFSGHQFPNYSSELNVNALLLGDSALYLCASSLPGQGPYEQYFGPGTRLTVT.

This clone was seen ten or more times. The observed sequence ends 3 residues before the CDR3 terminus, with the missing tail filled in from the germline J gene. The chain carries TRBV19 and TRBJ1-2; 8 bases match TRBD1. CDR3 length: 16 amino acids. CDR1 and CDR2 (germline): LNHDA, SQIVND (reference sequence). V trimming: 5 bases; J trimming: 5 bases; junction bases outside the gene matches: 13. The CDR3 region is CASSSIRQGKGYGYTF. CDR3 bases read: TGTGCCAGTAGTTCAATTCGACAGGGGAAAGGTTATGGC. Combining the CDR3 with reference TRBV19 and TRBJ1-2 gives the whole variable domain DGGITQSPKYLFRKEGQNVTLSCEQNLNHDAMYWYRQDPGQGLRLIYYSQIVNDFQKGDIAEGYSVSREKKESFPLTVTSAQKNPTAFYLCASSSIRQGKGYGYTFGSGTRLTVV.

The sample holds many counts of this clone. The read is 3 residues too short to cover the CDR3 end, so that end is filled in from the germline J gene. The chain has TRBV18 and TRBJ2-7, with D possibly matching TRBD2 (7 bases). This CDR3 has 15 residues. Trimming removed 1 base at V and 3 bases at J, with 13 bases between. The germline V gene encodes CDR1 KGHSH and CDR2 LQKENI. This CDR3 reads CASSPLEGGGYEQYF. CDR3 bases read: TGTGCCAGCTCACCACTAGAGGGAGGGGGCTACGAG. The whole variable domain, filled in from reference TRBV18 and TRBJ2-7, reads NAGVMQNPRHLVRRRGQEARLRCSPMKGHSHVYWYRQLPEEGLKFMVYLQKENIIDESGMPKERFSAEFPKEGPSILRIQQVVRGDSAAYFCASSPLEGGGYEQYFGPGTRLTVT.

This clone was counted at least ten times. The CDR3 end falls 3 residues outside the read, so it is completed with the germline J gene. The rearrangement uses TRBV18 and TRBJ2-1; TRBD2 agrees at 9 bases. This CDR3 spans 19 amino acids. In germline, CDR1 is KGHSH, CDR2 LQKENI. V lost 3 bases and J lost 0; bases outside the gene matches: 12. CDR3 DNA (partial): TGTGCCAGCTCACCCGGGGGGCTAGCGGGATTCATCTCCTACAATGAG. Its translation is CASSPGGLAGFISYNE. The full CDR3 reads CASSPGGLAGFISYNEQFF.

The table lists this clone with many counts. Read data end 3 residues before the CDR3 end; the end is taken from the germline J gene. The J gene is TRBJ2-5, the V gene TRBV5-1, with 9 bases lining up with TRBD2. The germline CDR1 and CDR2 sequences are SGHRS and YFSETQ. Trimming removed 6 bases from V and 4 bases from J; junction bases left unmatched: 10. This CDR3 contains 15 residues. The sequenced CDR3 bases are TGCGCCAGCACTCCTACTAGCGGGTTCGGAGAGACC. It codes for CASTPTSGFGET. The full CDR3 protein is CASTPTSGFGETQYF.

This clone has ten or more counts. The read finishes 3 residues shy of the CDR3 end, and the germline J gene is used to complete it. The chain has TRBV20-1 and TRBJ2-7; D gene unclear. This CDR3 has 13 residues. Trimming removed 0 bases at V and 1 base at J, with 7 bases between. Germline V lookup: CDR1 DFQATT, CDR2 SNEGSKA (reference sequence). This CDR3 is CSAREQPSYEQYF. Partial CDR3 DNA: TGCAGTGCTAGAGAACAGCCATCCTACGAG.

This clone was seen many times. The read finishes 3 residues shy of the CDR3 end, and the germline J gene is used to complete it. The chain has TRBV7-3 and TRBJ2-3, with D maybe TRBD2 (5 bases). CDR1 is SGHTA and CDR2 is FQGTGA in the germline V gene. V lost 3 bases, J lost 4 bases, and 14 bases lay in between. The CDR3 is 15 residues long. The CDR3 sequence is CASSFAGAVADTQYF. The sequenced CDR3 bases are TGTGCCAGCAGCTTTGCGGGCGCGGTCGCAGATACG.

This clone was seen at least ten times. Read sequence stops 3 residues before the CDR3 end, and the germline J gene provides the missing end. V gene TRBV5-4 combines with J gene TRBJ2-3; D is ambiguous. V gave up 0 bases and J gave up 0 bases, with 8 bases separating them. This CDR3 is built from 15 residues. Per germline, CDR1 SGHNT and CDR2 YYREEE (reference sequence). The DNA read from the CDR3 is TGTGCCAGCAGCTTGGACAGTTCTAGCACAGATACG. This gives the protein CASSLDSSSTDT. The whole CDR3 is CASSLDSSSTDTQYF.

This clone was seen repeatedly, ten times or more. CDR3 protein: CSASPVVRLLANYGYTF. The sequenced CDR3 bases are TGCAGTGCTAGTCCGGTGGTCAGACTTCTCGCTAACTATGGC. The rearrangement joins TRBV20-1 to TRBJ1-2; unclear D gene. The read comes to an end 3 residues before the CDR3 does, leaving the germline J gene to fill in the end. CDR1 is DFQATT, CDR2 SNEGSKA, per germline (reference sequence). CDR3 length: 17 residues. V was shortened by 3 bases and J by 0 bases, with 20 bases between the two germline ends.

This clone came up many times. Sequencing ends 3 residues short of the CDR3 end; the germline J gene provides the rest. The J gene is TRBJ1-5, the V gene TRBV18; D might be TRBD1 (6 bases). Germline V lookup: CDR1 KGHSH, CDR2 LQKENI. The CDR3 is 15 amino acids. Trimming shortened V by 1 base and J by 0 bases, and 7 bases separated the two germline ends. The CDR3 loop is CASSPLQGSNQPQHF. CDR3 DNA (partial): TGTGCCAGCTCACCACTACAGGGTAGCAATCAGCCC.

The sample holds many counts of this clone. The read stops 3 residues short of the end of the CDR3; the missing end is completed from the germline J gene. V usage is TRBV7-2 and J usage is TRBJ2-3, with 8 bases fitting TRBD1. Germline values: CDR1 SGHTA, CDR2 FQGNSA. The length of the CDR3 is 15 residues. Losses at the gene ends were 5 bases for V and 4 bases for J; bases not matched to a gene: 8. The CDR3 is CASSPRTGIADTQYF. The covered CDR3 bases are TGTGCCAGCAGCCCGCGGACAGGGATCGCAGATACG.

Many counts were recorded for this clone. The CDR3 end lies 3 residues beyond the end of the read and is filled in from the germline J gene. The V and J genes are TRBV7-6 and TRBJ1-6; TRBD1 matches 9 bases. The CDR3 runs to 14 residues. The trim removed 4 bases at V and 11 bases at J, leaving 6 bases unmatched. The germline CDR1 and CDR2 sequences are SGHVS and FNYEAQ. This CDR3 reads CASSSGGQGTPLHF. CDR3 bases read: TGTGCCAGCAGCTCAGGGGGACAGGGAACACCC.

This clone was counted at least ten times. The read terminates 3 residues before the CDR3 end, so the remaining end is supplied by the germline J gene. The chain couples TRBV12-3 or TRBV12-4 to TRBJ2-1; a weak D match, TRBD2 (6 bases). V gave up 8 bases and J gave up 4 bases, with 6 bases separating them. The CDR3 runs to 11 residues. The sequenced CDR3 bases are TGTGCCAGCGGAGGGTACAATGAG. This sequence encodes CASGGYNE. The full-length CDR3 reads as CASGGYNEQFF.